The 32 T cell receptor beta chains presented below share a single source sample, sequenced in a study of blood T cell repertoires in COVID-19. The protocol was immunoSEQ multiplex PCR, while the TCRdb copy is restricted to in-frame clones and leaves out a portion. This table has more than 200,000 clones, roughly nine tenths appearing once. Source material: peripheral blood. These receptors were collected from a woman aged 45-65 years with COVID-19, enrolled during active disease.

The rearrangement uses TRBV3-1 (or the pseudogene TRBV3-2) and TRBJ1-2, with D possibly matching TRBD1 (6 bases). Germline V lookup: CDR1 LGHDT, CDR2 YNNKEL (reference sequence). This CDR3 comprises 16 residues. Trimming shortened V by 0 bases and J by 4 bases, and 15 bases separated the two germline ends. The CDR3 is CASSQDHGGPSYGYTF. CDR3 bases: TGTGCCAGCAGCCAAGATCACGGGGGGCCCTCCTATGGCTACACCTTC.

This clone was counted ten times or more. This chain uses TRBV5-6 with TRBJ1-1, with TRBD1 matching over 7 bases. This CDR3 contains 13 residues. Looked up from germline, CDR1 is SGHDT and CDR2 is YYEEEE. J gave up 6 bases and V 3 bases, and 5 bases lay outside the gene matches. The CDR3 is CASSYDRAAEAFF. The CDR3 bases are TGTGCCAGCAGCTATGACAGGGCGGCTGAAGCTTTCTTT.

CDR3 residues: CASNAGGGGARNQPQHF. The CDR3 DNA follows: TGTGCCAGTAATGCGGGGGGAGGGGGCGCCCGGAATCAGCCCCAGCATTTT. The chain carries TRBV19 and TRBJ1-5; TRBD1 agrees at 7 bases. The CDR3 loop spans 17 amino acids. The V gene end was trimmed by 7 bases and the J gene end by 4 bases; junction bases not matched to a gene: 16. Germline CDR1 reads LNHDA; CDR2 reads SQIVND (reference sequence).

The chain joins TRBV10-3 to TRBJ2-3, with 9 positions matching TRBD1. After removal of 6 bases from V and 4 bases from J, the junction contained 5 bases not matched to a gene. The CDR3 contains 14 residues. The germline V gene encodes CDR1 ENHRY and CDR2 SYGVKD. CDR3 protein: CAIRSDRGADTQYF. CDR3 bases: TGTGCCATCAGGTCCGACAGGGGGGCAGATACGCAGTATTTT.

This chain joins TRBV21-1 and TRBJ1-2. TRBV21-1 is marked as a pseudogene. The CDR3 runs to 16 residues. DNA of the CDR3: TGTGCCAGCAGCCCCCGGGAGGGGGCAGGGGACTATGGCTACACCTTC. Protein sequence: CASSPREGAGDYGYTF.

The V and J genes are TRBV9 and TRBJ2-5, with D uncertain. The CDR3 totals 13 residues. CDR1 is SGDLS and CDR2 is YYNGEE in the germline V gene. V dropped 4 bases and J dropped 1 base, with 8 bases sitting between them. The CDR3 DNA reads TGTGCCAGCAGCCCAGGTGGCCAAGAGACCCAGTACTTC. Translating it yields CASSPGGQETQYF.

V is TRBV5-1 and J is TRBJ2-5; 10 nucleotides match TRBD1. The V gene end was trimmed by 0 bases and the J gene end by 5 bases; junction bases not matched to a gene: 4. The CDR3 is 15 residues long. Germline V CDR1 and CDR2: SGHRS, YFSETQ. DNA for the CDR3: TGCGCCAGCAGCTTGGGACAGGGGGCACAGGAGACCCAGTACTTC. The encoded protein is CASSLGQGAQETQYF.

This chain links TRBV19 with TRBJ2-2, with 7 bases identical to TRBD1. The ends lost 7 bases at V and 6 bases at J; junction bases unmatched: 14. Germline V gene sequence: CDR1 LNHDA, CDR2 SQIVND (reference sequence). The CDR3 is 16 amino acids. This CDR3 is CASTSRRGGPPGELFF. Here the CDR3 DNA reads TGTGCCAGTACTTCCCGGAGAGGGGGCCCCCCCGGGGAGCTGTTTTTT.

CDR3 protein: CASSPSDPARYQETQYF. The CDR3 DNA is TGTGCCAGCAGTCCAAGTGATCCAGCGCGGTACCAAGAGACCCAGTACTTC. The chain uses TRBV7-9 and TRBJ2-5; no firm D call. The CDR3 contains 17 residues. Germline loops: CDR1 SEHNR, CDR2 FQNEAQ (reference sequence). With 6 bases removed from V and 0 bases from J, the gap between germline ends came to 20 bases. Full variable domain (outside the CDR3, taken from reference TRBV7-9 and TRBJ2-5): DTGVSQNPRHKITKRGQNVTFRCDPISEHNRLYWYRQTLGQGPEFLTYFQNEAQLEKSRLLSDRFSAERPKGSFSTLEIQRTEQGDSAMYLCASSPSDPARYQETQYFGPGTRLLVL.

V usage is TRBV4-3 and J usage is TRBJ1-1, with TRBD1 matching 7 bases. Germline CDR1 LGHNA, CDR2 YSLEER. The CDR3 sequence is 15 residues long. V was clipped by 1 base and J by 2 bases; unmatched bases: 4. CDR3 protein: CASSQAGQLNTEAFF. CDR3 nucleotide sequence: TGCGCCAGCAGCCAAGCGGGACAGTTAAACACTGAAGCTTTCTTT.

The chain joins TRBV12-3 or TRBV12-4 to TRBJ1-2, with D unclear. The V end was cut by 1 base, the J end by 8 bases, with 11 bases between. The length of the CDR3 is 13 residues. The CDR3 here is CASSLVVSEGYTF. CDR3 sequence (DNA): TGTGCCAGCAGTTTAGTAGTTTCGGAGGGCTACACCTTC.

This chain connects TRBV10-1 to TRBJ2-5; TRBD2 is a possible D gene (6 bases). The ends were cut back, 6 bases at V and 5 bases at J, with 16 bases in the middle. Germline V CDR1 and CDR2: WNHNN, SYGVQD (reference sequence). CDR3 size: 14 residues. Here the CDR3 DNA reads TGCGCCAGCAGCGCATCGGGGGACGGGGAGACCCAGTACTTC. It encodes CASSASGDGETQYF.

This chain uses TRBV14 with TRBJ1-1; 11 bases agree with TRBD1. This CDR3 contains 16 residues. In germline, CDR1 is SGHDN, CDR2 FVKESK. V shed 4 bases and J 4 bases; nucleotides not matched to a gene: 8. The CDR3: CASSLRSGTGGTEAFF. CDR3 bases: TGTGCCAGCAGCCTACGATCCGGGACAGGGGGCACTGAAGCTTTCTTT.

V gene TRBV2 combines with J gene TRBJ2-7, with TRBD2 matching over 7 bases. Trimming cost V 8 bases and J 4 bases; bases outside gene matches: 11. Germline V lookup: CDR1 SNHLY, CDR2 FYNNEI. The CDR3 consists of 14 residues. The CDR3 DNA is TGTGCCAGCGCTTGGGGTCCCGGGGGGTACGAGCAGTACTTC. Amino acid sequence: CASAWGPGGYEQYF.

V usage is TRBV13 and J usage is TRBJ2-2; D unclear. The CDR3 extends over 14 amino acids. Trimming took 5 bases from V and 4 from J, leaving 11 bases between them. Germline V gene data show CDR1 as PRHDT and CDR2 as FYEKMQ (reference sequence). The CDR3 region has the DNA TGTGCCAGCAGCCCTTCCCCGGGCACCGGGGAGCTGTTTTTT. It specifies CASSPSPGTGELFF.

This clone was recorded many times. Other DNA variants within this sample encode the same CDR3. The V call is TRBV7-3, the J call TRBJ2-1; D might be TRBD2 (5 bases). Trimming took off 1 base at V and 5 bases at J, with 9 bases between the two ends. The CDR3 sequence is 14 residues long. The germline gives CDR1 SGHTA, CDR2 FQGTGA. CDR3 sequence (DNA): TGTGCCAGCAGCTTAAGTGAGGGCCACAATGAGCAGTTCTTC. It is translated as CASSLSEGHNEQFF. Supplemented by reference TRBV7-3 and TRBJ2-1, the full variable domain reads GAGVSQTPSNKVTEKGKYVELRCDPISGHTALYWYRQSLGQGPEFLIYFQGTGAADDSGLPNDRFFAVRPEGSVSTLKIQRTERGDSAVYLCASSLSEGHNEQFFGPGTRLTVL.

This chain connects TRBV7-2 to TRBJ2-7, with 9 bases that match TRBD1. Germline assignment: CDR1 SGHTA and CDR2 FQGNSA. CDR3 size: 14 residues. J gave up 2 bases and V 2 bases, and 1 base lay outside the gene matches. DNA for the CDR3: TGTGCCAGCAGCTTAACAGGGGGCGCCTACGAGCAGTACTTC. This sequence encodes CASSLTGGAYEQYF.

The rearrangement links TRBV4-1 to TRBJ2-1; the match to TRBD1 covers 7 bases. Trimming cost V 0 bases and J 9 bases; bases outside gene matches: 11. Germline V gene sequence: CDR1 MGHRA, CDR2 YSYEKL. There are 16 residues in the CDR3. The DNA for the CDR3 is TGCGCCAGCAGCCAAGATCTACGACAGGGTTATGGTGAGCAGTTCTTC. The encoded protein is CASSQDLRQGYGEQFF.

The rearrangement uses TRBV30 and TRBJ2-2, with a weak D call TRBD1 (6 bases). Germline CDR1 and CDR2: GTSNPN and SVGIG (reference sequence). Trimming removed 1 base from V and 5 bases from J, with 8 bases in between. This CDR3 region has 13 residues. CDR3 sequence reads: CAWSGQGTGELFF. CDR3 in DNA: TGTGCCTGGAGTGGCCAGGGGACCGGGGAGCTGTTTTTT.

J is TRBJ2-4 and V is TRBV3-1 (or the pseudogene TRBV3-2); D possibly corresponds to TRBD1 (6 bases). V lost 4 bases and J 7 bases, leaving 20 bases between the germline ends. This CDR3 has 16 residues. The germline V gene has CDR1 LGHDT and CDR2 YNNKEL (reference sequence). CDR3 nucleotide sequence: TGTGCCAGCAGCCCTCTAGGCTTAGGGACAAACAACATTCAGTACTTC. Protein sequence: CASSPLGLGTNNIQYF.

The chain has TRBV18 and TRBJ1-1; D unresolved. This CDR3 region has 17 residues. Trimming pared 1 base from V and 0 bases from J, leaving 15 bases between. CDR1 is KGHSH, CDR2 LQKENI, per germline. The CDR3 is CASSPRREWEMNTEAFF. CDR3 bases: TGTGCCAGCTCACCACGGAGAGAGTGGGAGATGAACACTGAAGCTTTCTTT.

The chain has TRBV4-2 and TRBJ2-7; tentatively, D is TRBD2 (6 bases). Germline V CDR1 and CDR2: LGHNA, YNFKEQ. V was trimmed by 1 base and J by 2 bases, leaving 6 bases between them. The CDR3 is 13 amino acids. CDR3 in amino acids: CASSQGGAYEQYF. The CDR3 DNA reads as TGTGCCAGCAGCCAAGGGGGGGCCTACGAGCAGTACTTC.

The chain uses TRBV10-3 and TRBJ2-1; 14 nucleotides line up with TRBD2. The ends lost 10 bases at V and 8 bases at J; junction bases unmatched: 7. The germline V gene encodes CDR1 ENHRY and CDR2 SYGVKD. The CDR3 is made up of 14 amino acids. The CDR3, as DNA: TGTGCCACGCAGGGACTAGCGGGGGTGGATGAGCAGTTCTTC. Protein product: CATQGLAGVDEQFF.

The V gene is TRBV5-5, the J gene TRBJ1-5; a possible D gene is TRBD1 (6 bases). Germline CDR1 reads SGHKS; CDR2 reads YYEKEE (reference sequence). V was pared by 4 bases and J by 0 bases, with 17 bases between. CDR3 length: 17 residues. The CDR3 region is CASSEQGRAYSNQPQHF. CDR3 nucleotide sequence: TGTGCCAGCAGCGAGCAGGGGAGGGCTTATAGCAATCAGCCCCAGCATTTT.

The chain has TRBV5-1 and TRBJ2-4, with TRBD2 as a possible D gene (6 bases). The germline V and J ends were trimmed by 2 bases and 6 bases, with 15 bases remaining between them. The CDR3 totals 15 residues. Germline lookup yields CDR1 SGHRS and CDR2 YFSETQ. The CDR3 DNA reads as TGCGCCAGCAGCTTCGGGGGAGGTGGCGGAAACATTCAGTACTTC. Translation: CASSFGGGGGNIQYF. The full variable domain, rest sourced from reference TRBV5-1 and TRBJ2-4, is KAGVTQTPRYLIKTRGQQVTLSCSPISGHRSVSWYQQTPGQGLQFLFEYFSETQRNKGNFPGRFSGRQFSNSRSEMNVSTLELGDSALYLCASSFGGGGGNIQYFGAGTRLSVL.

The J gene is TRBJ2-3, the V gene TRBV14; D gene unclear. The V end was cut by 8 bases, the J end by 4 bases, with 7 bases between. Germline V lookup: CDR1 SGHDN, CDR2 FVKESK. The CDR3 covers 11 residues. The CDR3 reads CASRGPDTQYF. The CDR3 DNA reads as TGTGCCAGCCGAGGCCCAGATACGCAGTATTTT.

This chain connects TRBV14 to TRBJ1-4, with TRBD1 identical over 7 bases. From germline, CDR1 is SGHDN and CDR2 FVKESK. Trimming at V came to 0 bases and at J to 8 bases, leaving 6 bases not matched to a gene. The length of the CDR3 is 15 residues. CDR3 nucleotides: TGTGCCAGCAGCCAAGAGACAGGGCGAAGGGAAAAACTGTTTTTT. Translation: CASSQETGRREKLFF.

V usage is TRBV24-1 and J usage is TRBJ1-4; a weak D match, TRBD1 (6 bases). The ends were cut back, 2 bases at V and 11 bases at J, with 11 bases in the middle. The CDR3 runs to 13 residues. Per germline, CDR1 KGHDR and CDR2 SFDVKD. CDR3 nucleotide sequence: TGTGCCACCAGTGATTCACAGGGAAGGAAACTGTTTTTT. This codes for CATSDSQGRKLFF.

CDR3 nucleotide sequence: TGTGCCAGCAGCGCCGGGACAGGGTTAGAAGCTTTCTTT. It yields the protein CASSAGTGLEAFF. The chain carries TRBV9 and TRBJ1-1; 9 bases agree with TRBD1. Germline CDR1 and CDR2: SGDLS and YYNGEE. The CDR3 sequence is 13 residues long. The V segment lost 3 bases and the J segment 8 bases; nucleotides outside the gene matches: 5. The full variable domain, its missing parts supplied by reference TRBV9 and TRBJ1-1, is DSGVTQTPKHLITATGQRVTLRCSPRSGDLSVYWYQQSLDQGLQFLIQYYNGEERAKGNILERFSAQQFPDLHSELNLSSLELGDSALYFCASSAGTGLEAFFGQGTRLTVV.

This chain joins TRBV6-6 and TRBJ2-1, with 7 bases fitting TRBD1. The CDR3 is 13 amino acids. The V gene end was trimmed by 6 bases and the J gene end by 9 bases; junction bases not matched to a gene: 8. The germline gives CDR1 MNHNY, CDR2 SVGAGI (reference sequence). In DNA form, the CDR3 reads TGTGCCAGCAGCTTCCGGGACAGTGGTGAGCAGTTCTTC. Its protein is CASSFRDSGEQFF.

The chain carries TRBV4-1 and TRBJ1-3; the D is unclear. The CDR3 is 15 residues long. The V gene's germline CDR1 is MGHRA and CDR2 YSYEKL. Trimming took 1 base from V and 1 from J, leaving 8 bases between them. The CDR3 here is CASSQGAGSGNTIYF. The CDR3 DNA sequence: TGCGCCAGCAGCCAAGGGGCAGGATCTGGAAACACCATATATTTT.

The chain links TRBV10-1 to TRBJ2-7, with D possibly matching TRBD2 (7 bases). CDR1 is WNHNN, CDR2 SYGVQD, per germline (reference sequence). V lost 7 bases and J 4 bases, leaving 17 bases between the germline ends. The CDR3 sequence is 14 residues long. The CDR3 bases are TGCGCCAGCACCCGAGGGGGGGCCCTATACGAGCAGTACTTC. It is translated as CASTRGGALYEQYF.